This record covers a single T cell receptor (beta chain). What it recognizes is unknown. CDR3 length: 14 residues. Trimming at V came to 5 bases and at J to 5 bases, leaving 8 bases not matched to a gene. Germline V gives CDR1 LNHDA, CDR2 SQIVND (reference sequence). The entry originates in a study of cytomegalovirus exposure and HLA in healthy donors. Study-level points and caveats: The authors enumerated roughly 180 TCR beta chains as linked to cytomegalovirus. As was reported, the HLA-A and HLA-B alleles of most subjects were accurately predicted from TCR beta sequences.

60 Vbeta and 13 Jbeta primers were used in PCR. Repertoires were generated with immunoSEQ multiplex PCR, while TCRdb's copy carries only in-frame clones and drops some. The table has 65,000 to 90,000 clones, about 78% seen once. The sequenced material came from PBMCs. The sequence derives from a woman in her 40s in good health and CMV-seropositive. The gene calls are TRBV19 and TRBJ1-2, with TRBD1 identical over 7 bases. The CDR3 bases are TGTGCCAGTAGTTCCTCCCGGGACAGTTATGGCTACACCTTC. Its protein is CASSSSRDSYGYTF.